These 29 T cell receptor beta chains came from one sample sequenced in a study of OX40 agonist ivuxolimab in advanced cancers. The library was built by means of the immunoSEQ multiplex PCR assay. TCRdb's version of the immuneACCESS table is confined to in-frame rearrangements and falls short of the full clone set. An unresolved V gene accounts for under half of the shortfall where checked; the remainder is of unknown origin. The sample table records tens of thousands of clones; 82% of these occur just once. Of the sample, about 1.8% is held by the ten largest clones. Source: CD4+ or CD8+ T cells sorted from blood, taken in a trial of the OX40 agonist ivuxolimab. These receptors all come from an adult with an advanced solid tumor such as melanoma, head and neck, liver or kidney cancer.

This chain uses TRBV11-2 with TRBJ2-5; 9 bases align to TRBD2. The CDR3 contains 15 residues. CDR1 SGHAT and CDR2 FQNNGV come from the germline V gene. V lost 8 bases to trimming and J lost 5 bases; unmatched junction nucleotides: 12. The CDR3 DNA reads TGTGCCAGCTCCCCGGGACTAGCTTACTCGGAGACCCAGTACTTC. It codes for CASSPGLAYSETQYF.

The V call is TRBV9, the J call TRBJ1-1; 10 nucleotides agree with TRBD1. The ends lost 2 bases at V and 11 bases at J; junction bases unmatched: 6. The CDR3 has 13 amino acids. Germline-derived CDR1 and CDR2 are SGDLS and YYNGEE. Here the CDR3 DNA reads TGTGCCAGCAGCGTGACAGGGGGCGCGGGGGCTTTCTTT. Translating gives CASSVTGGAGAFF. Variable domain in full (rest from reference TRBV9 and TRBJ1-1): DSGVTQTPKHLITATGQRVTLRCSPRSGDLSVYWYQQSLDQGLQFLIQYYNGEERAKGNILERFSAQQFPDLHSELNLSSLELGDSALYFCASSVTGGAGAFFGQGTRLTVV.

The chain combines TRBV6-6 with TRBJ1-3; no clear D gene. The V end was cut by 6 bases, the J end by 0 bases, with 15 bases between. Germline V gives CDR1 MNHNY, CDR2 SVGAGI (reference sequence). The CDR3 totals 16 residues. CDR3 DNA: TGTGCCAGCAGACCCCTTGGACGGTTCTCTGGAAACACCATATATTTT. It is translated as CASRPLGRFSGNTIYF.

The chain combines TRBV4-1 with TRBJ2-1, with TRBD2 identical over 8 bases. V trimming: 1 base; J trimming: 4 bases; junction bases outside the gene matches: 12. Germline-derived CDR1 and CDR2 are MGHRA and YSYEKL. The CDR3 spans 18 residues. Here the CDR3 reads CASSQGRGVAGNYNEQFF. DNA of the CDR3: TGCGCCAGCAGCCAAGGCCGAGGGGTAGCGGGGAATTACAATGAGCAGTTCTTC.

This chain links TRBV5-4 with TRBJ1-6; D is uncertain. CDR3 length: 14 amino acids. Germline CDR1 and CDR2: SGHNT and YYREEE (reference sequence). The V end was cut by 0 bases, the J end by 7 bases, with 8 bases between. CDR3 amino acids: CASSLVEGNSPLHF. In DNA, the CDR3 is TGTGCCAGCAGCTTGGTAGAAGGGAATTCACCCCTCCACTTT.

This clone was seen only a few times. The chain uses TRBV7-9 and TRBJ2-7; no clear D. V lost 2 bases to trimming and J lost 6 bases, with 14 bases between them. CDR1 and CDR2 from the germline V gene are SEHNR and FQNEAQ (reference sequence). CDR3 length: 14 residues. CDR3 protein: CASSLNSAAREQYF. CDR3 coding DNA: TGTGCCAGCAGCTTAAACTCGGCGGCGCGCGAGCAGTACTTC.

This chain links TRBV5-4 with TRBJ1-3; D possibly corresponds to TRBD1 (6 bases). Trimming left V 4 bases short and J 0 bases short, with 20 bases between. The V gene's germline CDR1 is SGHNT and CDR2 YYREEE (reference sequence). CDR3 length: 18 residues. Here the CDR3 reads CASSSTLGAAASGNTIYF. The CDR3 DNA reads TGTGCCAGCAGCAGTACCCTGGGGGCCGCGGCCTCTGGAAACACCATATATTTT.

This clone has a handful of counts. The V and J genes are TRBV7-9 and TRBJ1-1; D is unresolved. Germline assignment: CDR1 SEHNR and CDR2 FQNEAQ (reference sequence). Trimming took off 0 bases at V and 5 bases at J, with 10 bases between the two ends. This CDR3 spans 14 amino acids. CDR3 DNA sequence: TGTGCCAGCAGCTTAGCACAGCCGAGGACTGAAGCTTTCTTT. This translates into CASSLAQPRTEAFF. Full variable domain (remainder filled in from reference TRBV7-9 and TRBJ1-1): DTGVSQNPRHKITKRGQNVTFRCDPISEHNRLYWYRQTLGQGPEFLTYFQNEAQLEKSRLLSDRFSAERPKGSFSTLEIQRTEQGDSAMYLCASSLAQPRTEAFFGQGTRLTVV.

The chain recombines TRBV18 with TRBJ2-2; possibly TRBD2 for D (5 bases). Germline CDR1 reads KGHSH; CDR2 reads LQKENI. Between the trimmed V and J ends, which lost 3 bases and 0 bases, there was a span of 14 bases. This CDR3 comprises 17 residues. Here the CDR3 reads CASSPFTSRSNTGELFF. The CDR3 DNA reads TGTGCCAGCTCACCCTTTACTAGTAGGTCGAACACCGGGGAGCTGTTTTTT.

The rearrangement uses TRBV29-1 and TRBJ2-1, with D unclear. The V gene's germline CDR1 is SQVTM and CDR2 ANQGSEA. The ends were cut back, 6 bases at V and 5 bases at J, with 14 bases in the middle. CDR3 length equals 13 residues. Written as DNA, the CDR3 is TGCAGCGTAGAAAAGCACCGAGACAATGAGCAGTTCTTC. Protein: CSVEKHRDNEQFF.

V is TRBV5-6 and J is TRBJ2-7, with D possibly TRBD1 on 6 matching bases. Germline lookup yields CDR1 SGHDT and CDR2 YYEEEE. The CDR3 covers 15 residues. The V and J ends lost 2 bases and 2 bases respectively, with 14 bases between them. The CDR3 region is CASSFRGTRAYEQYF. The CDR3 DNA reads TGTGCCAGCAGCTTTAGGGGGACGCGTGCCTACGAGCAGTACTTC.

This chain links TRBV5-1 with TRBJ1-1; D possibly corresponds to TRBD1 (5 bases). V was pared by 4 bases and J by 4 bases, with 14 bases between. CDR3 size: 14 residues. Germline V CDR1 and CDR2: SGHRS, YFSETQ. As DNA, the CDR3 is TGCGCCAGCAGCGCAATACAGGCGGCCACTGAAGCTTTCTTT. This codes for CASSAIQAATEAFF.

The chain recombines TRBV6-5 with TRBJ2-2; either TRBD1 or TRBD2 may fit D (7 bases each). V was cut by 6 bases and J by 4 bases, with 15 bases left in between. The V gene's germline CDR1 is MNHEY and CDR2 SVGAGI. The CDR3 is 15 residues long. The CDR3 coding sequence is TGTGCCAGCAGCAAGGGAGGGGGCCGCACCGGGGAGCTGTTTTTT. Amino acid sequence: CASSKGGGRTGELFF.

The chain is built from TRBV5-8 and TRBJ2-7, with D tentatively TRBD1 (6 bases). CDR3 length: 12 amino acids. Deletions cut 6 bases from V and 2 bases from J, with 9 bases between. Germline loops: CDR1 SGHTS, CDR2 YDEGEE. Here the CDR3 DNA reads TGTGCCAGCAAGACAGGTGCCTACGAGCAGTACTTC. Residues: CASKTGAYEQYF.

This chain joins TRBV18 and TRBJ2-1; D might be TRBD1 (6 bases). Germline V gene data show CDR1 as KGHSH and CDR2 as LQKENI. The CDR3 has 12 amino acids. V was pared by 4 bases and J by 12 bases, with 13 bases between. The CDR3 reads CASSRDTGMQFF. The CDR3, as DNA: TGTGCCAGCTCACGGGACACTGGGATGCAGTTCTTC.

The CDR3 DNA sequence: TGTGCCAGCAGCCCGACGACAGGGACTGGCGAGCAGTACTTC. The encoded protein is CASSPTTGTGEQYF. The chain carries TRBV9 and TRBJ2-7; a possible D gene is TRBD1 (7 bases). Per germline, CDR1 SGDLS and CDR2 YYNGEE. Trimming stripped 4 bases from V and 6 bases from J, with 17 bases between. The CDR3 length is 14 residues.

This chain joins TRBV11-2 and TRBJ2-7, with TRBD2 matching over 9 bases. This CDR3 spans 15 amino acids. The J segment lost 6 bases and the V segment lost 1 base, leaving 7 bases of the junction unmatched. The V gene's germline CDR1 is SGHAT and CDR2 FQNNGV. CDR3 sequence reads: CASSLVAGGQGEQYF. The DNA of the CDR3 is TGTGCCAGCAGCTTAGTGGCGGGGGGGCAGGGCGAGCAGTACTTC. The entire variable domain, with the rest obtained from reference TRBV11-2 and TRBJ2-7, is as follows: EAGVAQSPRYKIIEKRQSVAFWCNPISGHATLYWYQQILGQGPKLLIQFQNNGVVDDSQLPKDRFSAERLKGVDSTLKIQPAKLEDSAVYLCASSLVAGGQGEQYFGPGTRLTVT.

A single count supports this clone. The J gene is TRBJ1-3, the V gene TRBV7-2; D remains ambiguous. The CDR3 runs 14 residues. The germline CDR1 and CDR2 sequences are SGHTA and FQGNSA. V dropped 7 bases and J dropped 0 bases, with 10 bases sitting between them. For the CDR3, the DNA is TGTGCCAGCATCCCCGGCCCCTCTGGAAACACCATATATTTT. The encoded protein is CASIPGPSGNTIYF.

This clone was seen a handful of times. The rearrangement links TRBV9 to TRBJ1-1; D is uncertain. Trimming took off 3 bases at V and 1 base at J, with 7 bases between the two ends. Germline assignment: CDR1 SGDLS and CDR2 YYNGEE. This CDR3 has 13 residues. DNA for the CDR3: TGTGCCAGCAGCGAGCAGACGAACACTGAAGCTTTCTTT. It is translated as CASSEQTNTEAFF.

This chain uses TRBV9 with TRBJ1-3, with a possible D match to TRBD1 (6 bases). Germline V gene sequence: CDR1 SGDLS, CDR2 YYNGEE. V was cut by 4 bases and J by 3 bases, with 11 bases left in between. The CDR3 runs 14 residues. The CDR3 sequence: CASSLTGDGNTIYF. The CDR3 DNA is TGTGCCAGCAGCCTGACAGGTGATGGAAACACCATATATTTT.

This chain uses TRBV5-1 with TRBJ1-4; D gene unclear. CDR3 length equals 15 residues. Germline lookup yields CDR1 SGHRS and CDR2 YFSETQ. V lost 1 base and J 5 bases, leaving 12 bases between the germline ends. The CDR3 bases are TGCGCCAGCAGCTTGACTGCTACGAAAAATGAAAAACTGTTTTTT. This sequence encodes CASSLTATKNEKLFF.

The V call is TRBV9, the J call TRBJ2-3; possible D gene TRBD2, 6 bases. This CDR3 has 15 amino acids. Germline V CDR1 and CDR2: SGDLS, YYNGEE. Trimming took 4 bases from V and 2 from J, leaving 14 bases between them. The CDR3 DNA reads as TGTGCCAGCAGCCAGACTAGTACCCCCACAGATACGCAGTATTTT. This gives the protein CASSQTSTPTDTQYF.

The rearrangement uses TRBV5-1 and TRBJ1-5, with D possibly being TRBD1 (6 bases). Germline V gene lookup returns CDR1 SGHRS and CDR2 YFSETQ. V lost 3 bases and J lost 0, with 10 bases in between. CDR3 length equals 15 residues. The CDR3 DNA reads as TGCGCCAGCAGCTATACAGGGAATAGCAATCAGCCCCAGCATTTT. Translating gives CASSYTGNSNQPQHF.

The chain uses TRBV5-4 and TRBJ1-1; no clear D gene. The CDR3 consists of 13 residues. Germline V gene sequence: CDR1 SGHNT, CDR2 YYREEE (reference sequence). Between the trimmed V and J ends, which lost 2 bases and 2 bases, there was a span of 7 bases. CDR3 sequence (DNA): TGTGCCAGCAGCTTTAACTTAAACACTGAAGCTTTCTTT. This gives the protein CASSFNLNTEAFF.

The chain couples TRBV18 to TRBJ1-2; the match to TRBD1 covers 7 bases. V lost 4 bases to trimming and J lost 2 bases; unmatched junction nucleotides: 4. The CDR3 runs to 14 residues. CDR1 is KGHSH, CDR2 LQKENI, per germline. The CDR3 DNA reads as TGTGCCAGCTCACAAAAGACAGGGAACTATGGCTACACCTTC. Amino acid sequence: CASSQKTGNYGYTF.

The genes are TRBV6-5 and TRBJ1-1, with D possibly TRBD1 on 6 matching bases. The CDR3 has 11 amino acids. In germline, CDR1 is MNHEY, CDR2 SVGAGI. V lost 2 bases, J lost 9 bases, and 7 bases lay in between. The CDR3: CASSYRDKAFF. CDR3 DNA: TGTGCCAGCAGTTACCGGGACAAAGCTTTCTTT.

The CDR3 DNA is TGTGCCAGTAGTCCCGTCGGGACTAGCCTGCACAATGAGCAGTTCTTC. Encoded protein: CASSPVGTSLHNEQFF. This chain uses TRBV19 with TRBJ2-1, with 9 bases fitting TRBD2. Germline loops: CDR1 LNHDA, CDR2 SQIVND (reference sequence). The CDR3 contains 16 residues. Losses at the gene ends were 5 bases for V and 5 bases for J; bases not matched to a gene: 10.

This chain connects TRBV5-1 to TRBJ2-1, with TRBD1 matching 11 bases. Trimming took 6 bases from V and 9 from J; bases not matched to a gene: 14. The CDR3 contains 16 residues. Germline CDR1 reads SGHRS; CDR2 reads YFSETQ. For the CDR3, the DNA is TGCGCCAGCACCCTACATGGACAGGGGGCTCTTTCTGAGCAGTTCTTC. Its protein is CASTLHGQGALSEQFF.

The genes are TRBV30 and TRBJ1-5; the D gene is possibly TRBD1 (5 bases). The CDR3 is 14 residues long. Trimming took 3 bases from V and 2 from J, leaving 11 bases between them. CDR1 and CDR2 (germline): GTSNPN, SVGIG (reference sequence). CDR3 in amino acids: CAWRGPGGNQPQHF. Here the CDR3 DNA reads TGTGCCTGGAGGGGGCCGGGCGGCAATCAGCCCCAGCATTTT.